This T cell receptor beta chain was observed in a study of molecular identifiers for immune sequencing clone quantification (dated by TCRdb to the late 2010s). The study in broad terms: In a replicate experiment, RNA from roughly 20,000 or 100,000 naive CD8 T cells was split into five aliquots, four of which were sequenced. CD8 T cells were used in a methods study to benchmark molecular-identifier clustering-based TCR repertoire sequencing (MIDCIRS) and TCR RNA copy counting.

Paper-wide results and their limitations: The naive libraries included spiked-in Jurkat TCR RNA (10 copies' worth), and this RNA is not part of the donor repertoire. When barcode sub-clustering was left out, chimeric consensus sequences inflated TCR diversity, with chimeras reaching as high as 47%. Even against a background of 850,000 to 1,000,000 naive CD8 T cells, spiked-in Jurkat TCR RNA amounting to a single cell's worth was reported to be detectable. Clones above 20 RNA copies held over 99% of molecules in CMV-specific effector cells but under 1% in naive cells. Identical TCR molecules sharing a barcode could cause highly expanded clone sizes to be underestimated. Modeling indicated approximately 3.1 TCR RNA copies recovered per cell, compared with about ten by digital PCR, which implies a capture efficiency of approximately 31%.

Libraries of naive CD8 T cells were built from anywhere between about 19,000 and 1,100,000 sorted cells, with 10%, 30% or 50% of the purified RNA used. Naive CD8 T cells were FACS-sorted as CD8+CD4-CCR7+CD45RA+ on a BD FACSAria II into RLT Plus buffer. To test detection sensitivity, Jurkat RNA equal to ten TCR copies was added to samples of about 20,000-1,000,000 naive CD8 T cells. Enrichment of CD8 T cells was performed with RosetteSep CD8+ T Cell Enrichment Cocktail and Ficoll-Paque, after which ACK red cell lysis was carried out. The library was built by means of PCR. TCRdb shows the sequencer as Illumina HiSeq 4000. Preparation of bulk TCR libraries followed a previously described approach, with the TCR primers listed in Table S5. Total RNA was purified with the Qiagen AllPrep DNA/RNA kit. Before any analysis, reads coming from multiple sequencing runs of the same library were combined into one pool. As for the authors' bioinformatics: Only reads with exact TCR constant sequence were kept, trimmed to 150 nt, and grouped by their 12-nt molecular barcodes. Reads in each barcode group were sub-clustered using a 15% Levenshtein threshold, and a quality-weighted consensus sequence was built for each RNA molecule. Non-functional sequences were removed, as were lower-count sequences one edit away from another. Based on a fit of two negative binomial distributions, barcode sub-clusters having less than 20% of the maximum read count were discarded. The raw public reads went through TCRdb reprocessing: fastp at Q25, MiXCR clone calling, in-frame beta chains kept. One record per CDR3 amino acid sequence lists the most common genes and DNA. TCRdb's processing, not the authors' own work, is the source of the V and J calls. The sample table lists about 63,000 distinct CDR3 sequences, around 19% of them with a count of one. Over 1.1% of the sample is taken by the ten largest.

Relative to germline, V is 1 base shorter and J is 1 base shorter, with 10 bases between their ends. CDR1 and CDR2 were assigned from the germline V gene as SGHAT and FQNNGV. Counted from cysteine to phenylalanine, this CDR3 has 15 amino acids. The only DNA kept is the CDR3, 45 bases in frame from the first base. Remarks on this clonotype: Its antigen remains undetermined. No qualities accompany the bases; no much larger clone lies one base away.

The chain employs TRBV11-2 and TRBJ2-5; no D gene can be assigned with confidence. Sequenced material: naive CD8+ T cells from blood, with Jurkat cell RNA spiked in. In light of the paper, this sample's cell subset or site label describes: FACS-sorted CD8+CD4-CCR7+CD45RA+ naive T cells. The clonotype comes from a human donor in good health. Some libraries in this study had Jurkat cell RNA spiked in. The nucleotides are TGTGCCAGCAGCTTAGCGGCGGCCATCCAAGAGACCCAGTACTTC. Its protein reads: CASSLAAAIQETQYF.